The 20 T cell receptor beta chains listed next were all sequenced from one sample in a study of cytomegalovirus exposure and HLA in healthy donors. It was with 60 Vbeta and 13 Jbeta primers that the PCR ran. The table came from immunoSEQ multiplex PCR; TCRdb's copy has only in-frame clones and leaves some out. The sample yields around 170,000 clones, 65% to 80% seen once. Sequencing used PBMCs. The receptor set was obtained from a woman in her 30s in good health and CMV-seropositive.

This chain joins TRBV27 and TRBJ1-2; D is possibly TRBD1 (5 bases). Trimming took 6 bases from V and 4 from J, leaving 18 bases between them. This CDR3 has 15 amino acids. Germline-derived CDR1 and CDR2 are MNHEY and SMNVEV (reference sequence). CDR3: CASSSGEGLAYGYTF. CDR3 in DNA: TGTGCCAGCAGCTCTGGGGAGGGGCTGGCCTATGGCTACACCTTC.

The chain employs TRBV6-1 and TRBJ1-5, with 9 bases identical to TRBD1. Germline CDR1 reads MNHNS; CDR2 reads SASEGT. The CDR3 runs 15 residues. V dropped 5 bases and J dropped 6; count of bases not matched to a gene: 8. The CDR3 sequence is CASSTGTGYSQPQHF. In nucleotides, the CDR3 is TGTGCCAGCAGTACCGGGACAGGGTACAGTCAGCCCCAGCATTTT.

The chain has TRBV5-1 and TRBJ1-5; TRBD1 might be the D (6 bases). CDR1 is SGHRS, CDR2 YFSETQ, per germline. CDR3 length: 15 residues. V was trimmed by 0 bases and J by 0 bases, leaving 7 bases between them. CDR3: CASSLGQASNQPQHF. The CDR3 bases are TGCGCCAGCAGCTTGGGACAGGCTAGCAATCAGCCCCAGCATTTT.

The rearrangement joins TRBV30 to TRBJ1-6; no reliable D call. Trimming removed 0 bases at V and 10 bases at J, with 16 bases between. Germline V gene data show CDR1 as GTSNPN and CDR2 as SVGIG (reference sequence). This CDR3 has 15 residues. CDR3 nucleotide sequence: TGTGCCTGGAGTGTAGGCGGAGGGTCTTCCTCACCCCTCCACTTT. Protein: CAWSVGGGSSSPLHF.

This clone turned up a few times. The rearrangement joins TRBV4-2 to TRBJ1-5; weak D call: TRBD1 (5 bases). Between the trimmed V and J ends, which lost 0 bases and 2 bases, there was a span of 11 bases. The CDR3 totals 16 residues. CDR1 is LGHNA, CDR2 YNFKEQ, per germline. The CDR3 bases are TGTGCCAGCAGCCAAGACAAGCTAGGGGGCAATCAGCCCCAGCATTTT. Its protein is CASSQDKLGGNQPQHF.

The V and J genes are TRBV9 and TRBJ2-5; TRBD2 agrees at 11 bases. Germline CDR1 is SGDLS and CDR2 is YYNGEE. V trimming: 3 bases; J trimming: 9 bases; junction bases outside the gene matches: 10. CDR3 length: 15 residues. Here the CDR3 reads CASSAGTSGEEAQYF. The CDR3 nucleotides read TGTGCCAGCAGCGCCGGGACTAGCGGAGAGGAGGCCCAGTACTTC.

V gene TRBV15 combines with J gene TRBJ1-1; maybe TRBD1 (6 bases). The V and J ends lost 5 bases and 2 bases respectively, with 12 bases between them. The CDR3 covers 14 residues. CDR1 is LNHNV and CDR2 is YYDKDF in the germline V gene (reference sequence). This chain's CDR3 is CATSGTGFNTEAFF. In DNA, the CDR3 is TGTGCCACCAGCGGTACAGGGTTTAACACTGAAGCTTTCTTT.

The chain is built from TRBV9 and TRBJ2-1, with a weak D call TRBD2 (6 bases). The germline V gene has CDR1 SGDLS and CDR2 YYNGEE. Trimming pared 1 base from V and 4 bases from J, leaving 12 bases between. The CDR3 spans 15 residues. The CDR3 loop is CASSVRAGGYNEQFF. CDR3 bases: TGTGCCAGCAGCGTACGGGCCGGGGGATACAATGAGCAGTTCTTC.

Here the CDR3 reads CATSRGGTDYGYTF. The CDR3 DNA is TGTGCCACCAGCAGAGGGGGCACAGACTATGGCTACACCTTC. V usage is TRBV15 and J usage is TRBJ1-2; D possibly corresponds to TRBD1 (5 bases). The V end lost 1 base, the J end lost 3 bases, and 9 bases lay between the germline ends. The CDR3 is made up of 14 amino acids. CDR1 is LNHNV and CDR2 is YYDKDF in the germline V gene (reference sequence).

This clone has a single count. This chain uses TRBV10-3 with TRBJ2-2; 11 bases line up with TRBD2. CDR1 is ENHRY and CDR2 is SYGVKD in the germline V gene. V gave up 2 bases and J gave up 1 base; unmatched junction bases: 9. This CDR3 region has 19 residues. CDR3 loop: CAISEPHKLAGENTGELFF. The CDR3 DNA is TGTGCCATCAGTGAGCCCCACAAACTAGCGGGGGAGAACACCGGGGAGCTGTTTTTT.

This sequence joins TRBV5-1 and TRBJ2-7; TRBD1 agrees at 9 bases. The CDR3 runs to 14 residues. Per the germline V gene, CDR1 is SGHRS and CDR2 is YFSETQ. The V and J ends lost 4 bases and 7 bases, in that order; junction bases with no gene match: 9. For the CDR3, the DNA is TGCGCCAGCAGCACCGGGACAGGGAATGGGGAGCAGTACTTC. As protein: CASSTGTGNGEQYF.

The rearrangement joins TRBV28 to TRBJ1-2; 10 nucleotides align to TRBD1. Germline V CDR1 and CDR2: MDHEN, SYDVKM. The CDR3 totals 16 residues. The junction had 5 bases not matched to a gene; V was cut back by 3 bases and J by 1 base. The CDR3 DNA reads as TGTGCCAGCAGTTTCGACAGGGGGCGACGTAACTATGGCTACACCTTC. Its translation: CASSFDRGRRNYGYTF.

The chain has TRBV28 and TRBJ1-6; D unclear. V dropped 2 bases and J dropped 10 bases, with 9 bases sitting between them. This CDR3 has 13 residues. CDR1 is MDHEN, CDR2 SYDVKM, per germline. The CDR3 sequence is CASSLAGRSPLHF. The CDR3 DNA reads as TGTGCCAGCAGTTTAGCAGGAAGGTCACCCCTCCACTTT.

The chain is built from TRBV7-9 and TRBJ2-1, with 7 bases matching TRBD1. Trimming removed 5 bases from V and 4 bases from J; junction bases left unmatched: 8. Germline V gene data show CDR1 as SEHNR and CDR2 as FQNEAQ (reference sequence). There are 15 residues in the CDR3. CDR3 residues: CASSLGTVKYNEQFF. CDR3 bases: TGTGCCAGCAGCCTCGGGACAGTGAAATACAATGAGCAGTTCTTC.

This sequence joins TRBV9 and TRBJ2-3, with a weak D call TRBD2 (6 bases). CDR1 SGDLS and CDR2 YYNGEE come from the germline V gene. The germline V and J ends were trimmed by 3 bases and 1 base, with 12 bases remaining between them. This CDR3 has 15 amino acids. The CDR3 coding sequence is TGTGCCAGCAGCGATCTCGGGGGAGGCACAGATACGCAGTATTTT. This codes for CASSDLGGGTDTQYF.

The V call is TRBV5-1, the J call TRBJ2-5; perhaps TRBD2 as D (5 bases). This CDR3 region has 15 residues. CDR1 SGHRS and CDR2 YFSETQ come from the germline V gene. The V end lost 0 bases, the J end lost 4 bases, and 13 bases lay between the germline ends. For the CDR3, the DNA is TGCGCCAGCAGCTTGGAGGGCCGAGAGGGAGAGACCCAGTACTTC. This gives the protein CASSLEGREGETQYF.

This chain links TRBV6-5 with TRBJ1-3; 7 nucleotides line up with TRBD1. Germline V lookup: CDR1 MNHEY, CDR2 SVGAGI. The CDR3 is 16 residues long. V shed 2 bases and J 4 bases; nucleotides not matched to a gene: 8. CDR3 DNA: TGTGCCAGCAGTTACCGTAGTCCGGGACAGGGAAACACCATATATTTT. It codes for CASSYRSPGQGNTIYF.

V is TRBV19 and J is TRBJ2-1; 7 bases are a match to TRBD1. CDR3 length: 16 residues. V gave up 1 base and J gave up 5 bases; unmatched junction bases: 8. Germline CDR1 LNHDA, CDR2 SQIVND (reference sequence). The CDR3 nucleotides are TGTGCCAGTAGTATAGCGGGGACAGTCCGCCACAATGAGCAGTTCTTC. Translating it yields CASSIAGTVRHNEQFF.

This clone has only a few counts. V usage is TRBV9 and J usage is TRBJ2-7, with 10 bases lining up with TRBD2. CDR3 length: 14 amino acids. The ends lost 3 bases at V and 6 bases at J; junction bases unmatched: 6. CDR1 is SGDLS, CDR2 YYNGEE, per germline. The CDR3 spells CASSGGAGGREQYF. The CDR3 region has the DNA TGTGCCAGCAGCGGGGGAGCGGGGGGGCGCGAGCAGTACTTC.

This clone was found a few times. This chain links TRBV2 with TRBJ2-4, with TRBD1 matching over 8 bases. V gave up 4 bases and J gave up 7 bases; unmatched junction bases: 6. Germline V gene sequence: CDR1 SNHLY, CDR2 FYNNEI. The CDR3 is 14 residues long. The CDR3 nucleotides read TGTGCCAGCAGTGGACAGGGGTCGGAGAACATTCAGTACTTC. Translation: CASSGQGSENIQYF. Full variable domain (remainder filled in from reference TRBV2 and TRBJ2-4): EPEVTQTPSHQVTQMGQEVILRCVPISNHLYFYWYRQILGQKVEFLVSFYNNEISEKSEIFDDQFSVERPDGSNFTLKIRSTKLEDSAMYFCASSGQGSENIQYFGAGTRLSVL.